These 17 T cell receptor beta chains were sequenced from one sample in a study of blood T cell repertoires in COVID-19. Measured with immunoSEQ multiplex PCR; TCRdb has only the in-frame clones, and not every one. The sample records 25,000 to 35,000 clones, about 90% being singletons. Source material: peripheral blood. These receptor sequences come from a human donor with active COVID-19. The donor label of this sample is uncertain.

J is TRBJ2-3 and V is TRBV19, with 8 bases fitting TRBD1. This CDR3 has 15 residues. Germline loops: CDR1 LNHDA, CDR2 SQIVND (reference sequence). Trimming at V came to 10 bases and at J to 1 base, leaving 10 bases not matched to a gene. The CDR3 here is CATRGQGQGTDTQYF. The CDR3 DNA follows: TGTGCCACTCGGGGGCAGGGACAGGGCACAGATACGCAGTATTTT.

This clone appeared once. V gene TRBV6-5 combines with J gene TRBJ2-2; 8 nucleotides match TRBD2. Germline V gene lookup returns CDR1 MNHEY and CDR2 SVGAGI. The V gene end was trimmed by 7 bases and the J gene end by 5 bases; junction bases not matched to a gene: 9. The CDR3 is 15 amino acids. DNA for the CDR3: TGTGCCAGCACCACGGGGGGGGGCTCGACCGGGGAGCTGTTTTTT. Its translation: CASTTGGGSTGELFF.

The chain carries TRBV7-9 and TRBJ2-3; 12 bases are a match to TRBD2. The CDR3 runs to 19 residues. Trimming at V came to 4 bases and at J to 3 bases, leaving 14 bases not matched to a gene. Germline V gene sequence: CDR1 SEHNR, CDR2 FQNEAQ (reference sequence). CDR3 protein: CASSSRVGLAGSETDTQYF. CDR3 in DNA: TGTGCCAGCAGCTCGCGGGTCGGACTAGCGGGATCGGAAACAGATACGCAGTATTTT.

This clone is judged medium-sized. V and J are TRBV12-5 and TRBJ2-7, with 9 nucleotides matching TRBD2. The CDR3 contains 15 residues. Germline V gene lookup returns CDR1 LGHNT and CDR2 FRNRAP. The J segment lost 1 base and the V segment lost 6 bases, leaving 7 bases of the junction unmatched. CDR3 sequence: CASGLSSGISYEQYF. CDR3 in DNA: TGTGCTAGTGGCCTCTCTAGCGGGATTTCCTACGAGCAGTACTTC.

This clone was observed a single time. This chain links TRBV7-9 with TRBJ1-2, with D possibly TRBD1 on 5 matching bases. Per the germline V gene, CDR1 is SEHNR and CDR2 is FQNEAQ (reference sequence). V lost 2 bases and J lost 3, with 7 bases in between. This CDR3 is built from 13 residues. In DNA form, the CDR3 reads TGTGCCAGCAGCTTACTGACAGACTATGGCTACACCTTC. Protein product: CASSLLTDYGYTF.

This clone has just one count. The chain is built from TRBV10-3 and TRBJ2-7; 11 positions match TRBD2. The ends lost 6 bases at V and 3 bases at J; junction bases unmatched: 4. The CDR3 length is 14 residues. CDR1 is ENHRY and CDR2 is SYGVKD in the germline V gene. Written as DNA, the CDR3 is TGTGCCATCAGCGGGACTAGCGGAATCTACGAGCAGTACTTC. Protein product: CAISGTSGIYEQYF.

The gene calls are TRBV12-5 and TRBJ2-1, with D possibly being TRBD1 (6 bases). V gave up 4 bases and J gave up 0 bases, with 13 bases separating them. The CDR3 has 16 amino acids. The germline CDR1 and CDR2 sequences are LGHNT and FRNRAP. CDR3 sequence (DNA): TGTGCTAGTGGTTCCGGACAGCCTAGCTCCTACAATGAGCAGTTCTTC. Translated, it gives CASGSGQPSSYNEQFF. The full variable domain, its missing parts supplied by reference TRBV12-5 and TRBJ2-1, is DARVTQTPRHKVTEMGQEVTMRCQPILGHNTVFWYRQTMMQGLELLAYFRNRAPLDDSGMPKDRFSAEMPDATLATLKIQPSEPRDSAVYFCASGSGQPSSYNEQFFGPGTRLTVL.

This chain connects TRBV6-5 to TRBJ1-4; TRBD1 aligns across 9 bases. The CDR3 loop spans 15 amino acids. Germline CDR1 is MNHEY and CDR2 is SVGAGI. V lost 7 bases, J lost 8 bases, and 11 bases stayed unmatched. CDR3 amino acids: CASTTGGTGREKLFF. The CDR3 DNA reads TGTGCCAGCACCACCGGTGGGACAGGGAGGGAAAAACTGTTTTTT.

The V call is TRBV5-6, the J call TRBJ1-4; D is perhaps TRBD1 (6 bases). Germline values: CDR1 SGHDT, CDR2 YYEEEE. The CDR3 spans 13 residues. Deletions cut 4 bases from V and 6 bases from J, with 10 bases between. The CDR3 DNA reads TGTGCCAGCAGCCCTCCAGGGGATGAAAAACTGTTTTTT. It is translated as CASSPPGDEKLFF.

The V gene is TRBV19, the J gene TRBJ1-5; 12 bases agree with TRBD1. CDR1 LNHDA and CDR2 SQIVND come from the germline V gene (reference sequence). CDR3 length: 17 amino acids. J was trimmed by 1 base and V by 4 bases; bases with no gene match: 5. This CDR3 reads CASSSGTGGSSNQPQHF. As DNA, the CDR3 is TGTGCCAGTAGTAGCGGGACAGGGGGCTCGAGCAATCAGCCCCAGCATTTT.

The V call is TRBV20-1, the J call TRBJ2-1; unclear D gene. The CDR3 is 10 amino acids. Germline V gene sequence: CDR1 DFQATT, CDR2 SNEGSKA (reference sequence). V gave up 3 bases and J gave up 5 bases, with 2 bases separating them. This CDR3 is CSASDNEQFF. CDR3 nucleotides: TGCAGTGCTAGCGACAATGAGCAGTTCTTC.

The V and J genes are TRBV7-9 and TRBJ1-2; D is unclear. The germline V gene encodes CDR1 SEHNR and CDR2 FQNEAQ (reference sequence). Between the trimmed V and J ends, which lost 2 bases and 2 bases, there was a span of 6 bases. The CDR3 runs to 13 residues. CDR3 residues: CASSLRRNYGYTF. The CDR3 DNA is TGTGCCAGCAGCTTACGGAGAAACTATGGCTACACCTTC.

This sequence joins TRBV5-4 and TRBJ2-3; 8 bases fit TRBD1. Trimming removed 4 bases from V and 2 bases from J; junction bases left unmatched: 9. CDR1 is SGHNT and CDR2 is YYREEE in the germline V gene (reference sequence). The CDR3 has 16 residues. CDR3 region: CASSRETGVFTDTQYF. The DNA of the CDR3 is TGTGCCAGCAGCCGGGAGACAGGGGTCTTCACAGATACGCAGTATTTT.

This chain connects TRBV27 to TRBJ2-1; 7 bases are shared with TRBD1. CDR1 MNHEY and CDR2 SMNVEV come from the germline V gene (reference sequence). Trimming at V came to 4 bases and at J to 4 bases, leaving 7 bases not matched to a gene. This CDR3 is 15 amino acids long. Written as DNA, the CDR3 is TGTGCCAGCAGTTCCGGGACAGACCCTTACAATGAGCAGTTCTTC. This codes for CASSSGTDPYNEQFF.

The rearrangement joins TRBV11-3 to TRBJ2-1, with 14 nucleotides matching TRBD2. V was clipped by 5 bases and J by 2 bases; unmatched bases: 11. This CDR3 is built from 19 residues. Per germline, CDR1 SGHNT and CDR2 YENEEA. Here the CDR3 DNA reads TGTGCCAGCAGCCATTCCGGGACTAGCGGGAGCTTCGCCTACAATGAGCAGTTCTTC. Protein sequence: CASSHSGTSGSFAYNEQFF.

The chain couples TRBV12-5 to TRBJ2-7, with 11 positions matching TRBD1. The CDR3 sequence is 14 residues long. CDR1 is LGHNT and CDR2 is FRNRAP in the germline V gene. V was clipped by 6 bases and J by 2 bases; unmatched bases: 3. The CDR3 DNA sequence: TGTGCTAGTGGGCCGGGACAGGGGGCCTACGAGCAGTACTTC. Translated: CASGPGQGAYEQYF.

The chain uses TRBV7-8 and TRBJ2-6, with D unresolved. V shed 2 bases and J shed 2 bases, with 4 bases lying between them. This CDR3 has 14 residues. Per germline, CDR1 SGHVS and CDR2 FQNEAQ. CDR3 DNA: TGTGCCAGCAGCTTACGTGCTGGGGCCAACGTCCTGACTTTC. Protein sequence: CASSLRAGANVLTF.